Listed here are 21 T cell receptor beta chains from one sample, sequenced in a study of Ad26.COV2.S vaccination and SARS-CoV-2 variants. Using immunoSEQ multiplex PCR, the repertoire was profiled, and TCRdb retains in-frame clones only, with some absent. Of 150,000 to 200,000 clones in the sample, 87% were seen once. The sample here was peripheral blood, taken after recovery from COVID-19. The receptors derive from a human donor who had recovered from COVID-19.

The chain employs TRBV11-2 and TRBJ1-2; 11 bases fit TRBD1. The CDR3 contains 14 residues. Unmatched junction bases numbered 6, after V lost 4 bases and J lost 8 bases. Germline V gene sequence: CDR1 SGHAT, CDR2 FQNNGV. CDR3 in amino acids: CASSSGQGAWGYTF. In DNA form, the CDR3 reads TGTGCCAGCAGCTCCGGACAGGGGGCCTGGGGCTACACCTTC.

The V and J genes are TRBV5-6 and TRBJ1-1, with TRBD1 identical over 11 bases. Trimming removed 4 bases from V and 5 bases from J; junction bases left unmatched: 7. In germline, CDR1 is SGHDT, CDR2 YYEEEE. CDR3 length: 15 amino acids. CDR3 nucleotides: TGTGCCAGCAGCGTGGACAGGGGGCGAGATACTGAAGCTTTCTTT. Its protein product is CASSVDRGRDTEAFF.

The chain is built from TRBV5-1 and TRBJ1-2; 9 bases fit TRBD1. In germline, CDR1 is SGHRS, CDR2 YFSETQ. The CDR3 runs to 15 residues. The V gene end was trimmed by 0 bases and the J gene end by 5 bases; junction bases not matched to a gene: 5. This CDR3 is CASSLGDREVYGYTF. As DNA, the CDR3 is TGCGCCAGCAGCTTGGGGGACAGGGAGGTTTATGGCTACACCTTC.

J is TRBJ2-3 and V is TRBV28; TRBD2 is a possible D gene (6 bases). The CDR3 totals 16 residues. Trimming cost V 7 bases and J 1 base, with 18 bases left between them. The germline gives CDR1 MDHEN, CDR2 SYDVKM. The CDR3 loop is CASTSRWGVGTDTQYF. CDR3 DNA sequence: TGTGCCAGCACCTCGCGGTGGGGGGTGGGCACAGATACGCAGTATTTT. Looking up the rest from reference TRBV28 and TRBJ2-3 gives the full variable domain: DVKVTQSSRYLVKRTGEKVFLECVQDMDHENMFWYRQDPGLGLRLIYFSYDVKMKEKGDIPEGYSVSREKKERFSLILESASTNQTSMYLCASTSRWGVGTDTQYFGPGTRLTVL.

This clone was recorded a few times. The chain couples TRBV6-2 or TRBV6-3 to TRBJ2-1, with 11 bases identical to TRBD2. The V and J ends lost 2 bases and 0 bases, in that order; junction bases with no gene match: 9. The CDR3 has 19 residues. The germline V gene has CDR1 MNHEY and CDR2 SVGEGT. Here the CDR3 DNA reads TGTGCCAGCAGTTACGCTAGCGGGAGGACCTTTAGCTCCTACAATGAGCAGTTCTTC. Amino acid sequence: CASSYASGRTFSSYNEQFF.

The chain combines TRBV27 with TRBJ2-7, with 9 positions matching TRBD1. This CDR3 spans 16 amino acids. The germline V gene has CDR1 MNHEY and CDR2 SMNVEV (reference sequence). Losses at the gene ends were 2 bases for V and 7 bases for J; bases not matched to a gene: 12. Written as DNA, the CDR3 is TGTGCCAGCAGTTTACTGGGGGGGACAGGGTCTGGGGAGCAGTACTTC. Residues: CASSLLGGTGSGEQYF.

DNA of the CDR3: TGTGCCAGCAGCGGCCGACTAGCGGGGGGGCCCCACAATGAGCAGTTCTTC. Amino acids: CASSGRLAGGPHNEQFF. J is TRBJ2-1 and V is TRBV9; the match to TRBD2 covers 14 bases. Germline CDR1 and CDR2: SGDLS and YYNGEE. There are 17 residues in the CDR3. V was clipped by 3 bases and J by 5 bases; unmatched bases: 7.

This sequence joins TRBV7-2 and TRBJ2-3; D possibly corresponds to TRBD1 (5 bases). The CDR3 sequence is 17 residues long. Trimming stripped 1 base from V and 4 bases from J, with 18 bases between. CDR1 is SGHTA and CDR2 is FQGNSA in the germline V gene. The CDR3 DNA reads TGTGCCAGCAGCTTAGTAGCACCGAGAGCAGGGTCAGATACGCAGTATTTT. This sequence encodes CASSLVAPRAGSDTQYF.

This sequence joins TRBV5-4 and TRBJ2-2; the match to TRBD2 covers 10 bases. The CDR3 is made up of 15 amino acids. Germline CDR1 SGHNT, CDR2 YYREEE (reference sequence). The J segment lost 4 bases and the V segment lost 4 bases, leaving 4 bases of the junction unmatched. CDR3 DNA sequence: TGTGCCAGCAGCAAGACTAGCGGGTTCACCGGGGAGCTGTTTTTT. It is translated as CASSKTSGFTGELFF.

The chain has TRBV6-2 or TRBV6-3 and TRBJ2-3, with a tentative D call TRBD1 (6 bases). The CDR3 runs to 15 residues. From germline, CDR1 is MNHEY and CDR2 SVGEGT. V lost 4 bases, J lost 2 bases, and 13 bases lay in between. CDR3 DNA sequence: TGTGCCAGCAGTTCCCGGGACAACTACACAGATACGCAGTATTTT. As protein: CASSSRDNYTDTQYF.

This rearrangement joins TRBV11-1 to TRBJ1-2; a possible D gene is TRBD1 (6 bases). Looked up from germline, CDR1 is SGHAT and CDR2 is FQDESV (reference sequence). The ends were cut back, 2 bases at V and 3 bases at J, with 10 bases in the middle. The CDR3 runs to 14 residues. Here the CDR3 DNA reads TGTGCCAGCAGCTTAACCCGGACAGACTATGGCTACACCTTC. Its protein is CASSLTRTDYGYTF.

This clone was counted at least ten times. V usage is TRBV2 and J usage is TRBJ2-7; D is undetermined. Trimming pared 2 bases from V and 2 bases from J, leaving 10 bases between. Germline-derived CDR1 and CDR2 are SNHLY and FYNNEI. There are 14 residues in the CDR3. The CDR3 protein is CASSEYVGAYEQYF. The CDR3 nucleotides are TGTGCCAGCAGTGAATATGTTGGAGCCTACGAGCAGTACTTC.

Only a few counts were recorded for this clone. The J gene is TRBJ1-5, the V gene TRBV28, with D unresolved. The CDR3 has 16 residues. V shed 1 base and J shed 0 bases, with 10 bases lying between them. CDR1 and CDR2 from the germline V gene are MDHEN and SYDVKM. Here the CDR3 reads CASSLYLGTSNQPQHF. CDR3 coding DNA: TGTGCCAGCAGTTTATACCTGGGTACTAGCAATCAGCCCCAGCATTTT. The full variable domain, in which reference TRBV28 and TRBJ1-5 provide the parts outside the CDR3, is DVKVTQSSRYLVKRTGEKVFLECVQDMDHENMFWYRQDPGLGLRLIYFSYDVKMKEKGDIPEGYSVSREKKERFSLILESASTNQTSMYLCASSLYLGTSNQPQHFGDGTRLSIL.

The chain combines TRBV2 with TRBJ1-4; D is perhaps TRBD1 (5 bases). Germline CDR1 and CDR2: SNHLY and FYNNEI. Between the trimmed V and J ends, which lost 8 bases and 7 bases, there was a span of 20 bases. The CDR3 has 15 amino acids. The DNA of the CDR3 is TGTGCCAGCCAATTGGGACTCCCAGGTGGTGAAAAACTGTTTTTT. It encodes CASQLGLPGGEKLFF.

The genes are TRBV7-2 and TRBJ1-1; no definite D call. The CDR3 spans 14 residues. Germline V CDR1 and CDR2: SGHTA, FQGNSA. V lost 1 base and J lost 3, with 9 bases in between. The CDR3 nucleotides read TGTGCCAGCAGCTTAGGGGGAGGATACACTGAAGCTTTCTTT. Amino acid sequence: CASSLGGGYTEAFF.

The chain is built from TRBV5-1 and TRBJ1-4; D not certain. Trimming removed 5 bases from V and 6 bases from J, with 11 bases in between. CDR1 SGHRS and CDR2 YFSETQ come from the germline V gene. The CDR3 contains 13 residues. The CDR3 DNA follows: TGCGCCAGCAGTCTCGGCTCGGATGAAAAACTGTTTTTT. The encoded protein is CASSLGSDEKLFF.

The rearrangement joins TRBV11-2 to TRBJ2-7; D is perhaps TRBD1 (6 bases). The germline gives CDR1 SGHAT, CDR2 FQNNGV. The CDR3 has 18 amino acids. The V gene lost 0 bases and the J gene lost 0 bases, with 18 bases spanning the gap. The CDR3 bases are TGTGCCAGCAGCTTAGAAGATTCGACAGGCTCTAACTCCTACGAGCAGTACTTC. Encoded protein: CASSLEDSTGSNSYEQYF.

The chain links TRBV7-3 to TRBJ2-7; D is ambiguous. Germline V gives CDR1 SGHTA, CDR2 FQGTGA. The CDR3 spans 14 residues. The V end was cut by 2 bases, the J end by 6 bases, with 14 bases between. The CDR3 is CASSLGPGPGEQYF. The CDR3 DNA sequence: TGTGCCAGCAGCTTAGGGCCGGGTCCCGGCGAGCAGTACTTC.

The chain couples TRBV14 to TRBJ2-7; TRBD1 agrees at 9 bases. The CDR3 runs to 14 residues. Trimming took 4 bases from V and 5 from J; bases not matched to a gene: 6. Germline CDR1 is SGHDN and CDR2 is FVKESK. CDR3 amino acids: CASSRTGDYHEQYF. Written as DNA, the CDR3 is TGTGCCAGCAGCCGGACAGGGGATTACCACGAGCAGTACTTC.

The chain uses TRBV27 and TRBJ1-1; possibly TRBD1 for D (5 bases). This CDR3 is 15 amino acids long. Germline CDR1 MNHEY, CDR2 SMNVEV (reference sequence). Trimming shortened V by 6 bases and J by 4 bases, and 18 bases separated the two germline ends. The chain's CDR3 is CASSPDRLGGTEAFF. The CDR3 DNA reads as TGTGCCAGCAGCCCCGACCGGTTGGGGGGCACTGAAGCTTTCTTT.

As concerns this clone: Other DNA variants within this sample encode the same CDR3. The CDR3 spells CASSRRDSPLHF. CDR3 nucleotides: TGTGCCAGCAGTCGGAGAGATTCACCCCTCCACTTT. The chain is built from TRBV6-5 and TRBJ1-6, with unresolved D. The CDR3 is 12 residues long. The V end was cut by 5 bases, the J end by 8 bases, with 7 bases between. Germline V gives CDR1 MNHEY, CDR2 SVGAGI.